A selection of T cell receptor beta chains follows, all from one sample in a study of CXCR3-negative and CXCR3-positive naive CD8 T cells. TCRdb reprocessed the 5' RACE reads and keeps a single row for each CDR3 protein, giving no DNA. The specimen's table records around 95,000 distinct CDR3 sequences. Sequencing was performed on naive CXCR3+ CD8+ T cells from blood. The receptors shown here come from a human donor in good health. Some clones in this sample may be carry-over from other donors' samples. Both conserved end residues are part of each CDR3.

CSARDRLTSGKDNEQFF TRBJ2-1 17 TRBV20-1
CSAPAGGPETQYF TRBJ2-5 13 TRBV20-1
CASSLGQGLQETQYF TRBJ2-5 15 TRBV4-2
CASSLEARVGYEQYF TRBJ2-7 15 TRBV5-1
CASSLVWSVNTEAFF TRBJ1-1 15 TRBV5-1
CASSYTASGEQETQYF TRBJ2-5 16 TRBV6-2/TRBV6-3
CASSQDRTSPGTSGGFYF TRBJ2-7 18 TRBV4-3
CASSQGSGGADGNEQFF TRBJ2-1 17 TRBV4-3
CASSFLTTGDTQYF TRBJ2-3 14 TRBV28
CASSRQGQWVDTQYF TRBJ2-3 15 TRBV7-8
CASSQDTGQGIYEQYF TRBJ2-7 16 TRBV4-3
CASSLVGVYYNEQFF TRBJ2-1 15 TRBV5-5
CASSLRTSGRSTDTQYF TRBJ2-3 17 TRBV5-1
CASSQESISNYEQYF TRBJ2-7 15 TRBV4-2
CASRGGREQFF TRBJ2-1 11 TRBV11-2
CSVASQGHSYEQYF TRBJ2-7 14 TRBV29-1
CASSLDSNEQFF TRBJ2-1 12 TRBV11-3
CSVFISYEQYF TRBJ2-7 11 TRBV29-1
CASTRLAGGEQYF TRBJ2-7 13 TRBV28
CASSEDSGSYEQYF TRBJ2-7 14 TRBV7-9
CASLPEGGSYNEQFF TRBJ2-1 15 TRBV6-5
CSARLTGTGGKRSGYTF TRBJ1-2 17 TRBV20-1
CASSSQGNSGNTIYF TRBJ1-3 15 TRBV5-1
CASSQEGPFPGQENTEAFF TRBJ1-1 19 TRBV3-1
CASSLSALTSSYEQYF TRBJ2-7 16 TRBV7-2
CASSQEPAGGPVTGELFF TRBJ2-2 18 TRBV4-2
CASSFRATTGELFF TRBJ2-2 14 TRBV18
CASPKSRRYNEQFF TRBJ2-1 14 TRBV27
CASLAQAGGHEQYF TRBJ2-7 14 TRBV12-3/TRBV12-4
CASHQTGGPDTQYF TRBJ2-3 14 TRBV2
CASSLVYPVRDNEQFF TRBJ2-1 16 TRBV7-9
CASSFPGQATNEKPFF TRBJ1-4 16 TRBV7-9
CASSPLPENNYEQYF TRBJ2-7 15 TRBV5-5
CASSQERGQGGYEQYF TRBJ2-7 16 TRBV4-3
CASSKADTEAFF TRBJ1-1 12 TRBV21-1
CASSLTAGADEQYF TRBJ2-7 14 TRBV7-3
CASSVAGGASREQFF TRBJ2-1 15 TRBV9
CASSPSVMGYEQYF TRBJ2-7 14 TRBV4-3
CASSNQGSRYGEQYF TRBJ2-7 15 TRBV21-1
CASSLGANEQFF TRBJ2-1 12 TRBV7-9
CASSLSGDRESETQYF TRBJ2-5 16 TRBV28
CASSPNIGDQPQHF TRBJ1-5 14 TRBV11-2
CASSMNREKGTGELFF TRBJ2-2 16 TRBV9
CASSPNGGELFF TRBJ2-2 12 TRBV6-2/TRBV6-3
CASRAVGSSYNSPLHF TRBJ1-6 16 TRBV13
CASSQQGSYNEQFF TRBJ2-1 14 TRBV7-6
CSVEVLIEGASYEQYF TRBJ2-7 16 TRBV29-1
CASSFLIRDPGVFF TRBJ2-1 14 TRBV7-2
CASSEVPRSEAFF TRBJ1-1 13 TRBV7-3
CASSSNSQILGAGELFF TRBJ2-2 17 TRBV11-2
CASSTPGDYTQYF TRBJ2-3 13 TRBV7-9